Given below is one T cell receptor beta chain in context. V lost 4 bases and J 3 bases, leaving 15 bases between the germline ends. This CDR3 spans 15 amino acids. Per germline, CDR1 SEHNR and CDR2 FQNEAQ (reference sequence). TCRdb's copy holds only in-frame clones and misses some; the assay was immunoSEQ multiplex PCR. The table has roughly 2.1 million clones, about 93% seen once. CD45RO-negative, CCR7-positively selected cells formed the naive CD8 fraction, excluding terminally differentiated effector memory CD45RA+ cells. This entry is derived from a study of shared clonotypes between healthy human individuals.

This TCR was sampled from a man between 18 and 29 years old in good health. Some clones in this sample may be carry-over from other donors' samples. Input material: naive CD8+ T cells from PBMCs. V usage is TRBV7-9 and J usage is TRBJ1-2; D might be TRBD1 (5 bases). CDR3 coding DNA: TGTGCCAGCAGCTCGAGTGCTCCAGGGTACTATGGCTACACCTTC. Its protein product is CASSSSAPGYYGYTF.